The present T cell receptor beta chain was sequenced within a study of cytomegalovirus exposure and HLA in healthy donors. General study results and limits: A later analysis found most CMV-associated TCR beta chains apparently HLA-restricted.

As for this clone: Its antigen is unknown.

PCR was performed using 60 Vbeta and 13 Jbeta primers. Per the authors' pipeline: Counted up in a later analysis, unique TCR beta chains came to some 82 million, with about 10 million shared. The repertoire was sequenced with immunoSEQ multiplex PCR; TCRdb's copy has only in-frame clones and lacks some. The DNA was the basis for D and trimming; V, J and clone size are from that table. The sample carries 150,000 to 200,000 clones, 80% recorded once. The receptor's source is a man aged 25 to 45 in good health and CMV-seropositive. The sequencing sample was made of PBMCs.

The CDR3 loop reads CASESGAAETQYF. In nucleotides, the CDR3 is TGTGCCAGCGAAAGCGGGGCGGCAGAGACCCAGTACTTC. This chain links TRBV7-9 with TRBJ2-5; 7 bases are shared with TRBD2. J lost 4 bases, V lost 8 bases, and 7 bases had no gene match. The CDR3 runs to 13 residues. The germline gives CDR1 SEHNR, CDR2 FQNEAQ (reference sequence).